This T cell receptor beta chain was retrieved from a study of post-analysis software for immune sequencing data. Study in general: Some patients lacked subtype; others had relapsing-remitting, secondary progressive or progressive-relapsing disease. Study-level points and caveats: When compared against controls, multiple sclerosis patients showed significantly lower normalized Chao1 diversity.

Every TCR beta cDNA library bore unique molecular identifiers. TCRdb processed the PCR reads anew with MiXCR; each CDR3 protein has one entry. This sample has 150,000 to 200,000 distinct CDR3 sequences; 36% occur once, and the top ten carry roughly 28%. This clonotype was counted a few times. The antigen is undetermined. Per the germline V gene, CDR1 is MNHEY and CDR2 is SVGAGI. V was clipped by 5 bases and J by 5 bases, with 18 bases between them. The CDR3 is made up of 15 amino acids. This chain joins TRBV6-5 and TRBJ1-2; D gene uncertain. The receptor's source is a girl under 18 with multiple sclerosis. The input for sequencing was blood, taken after autologous hematopoietic stem cell transplantation. CDR3 in DNA: TGTGCCAGCAGTCGGTTTCCCAACAGCGATTATGGCTACACCTTC. This gives the protein CASSRFPNSDYGYTF.